A single sample is the source of the 18 T cell receptor beta chains below, sequenced in a study of beta chain features in type 1 diabetes. Findings and limits, study-wide: Shortening that was moderate but significant affected the TCRB CDR3s of Type 1 diabetes patients in all four CD4+ subsets.

The antigens of these receptors remain unknown. Investigators reverse transcribed all isolated RNA, so they sequenced expressed TCRB transcripts. The assay was immunoSEQ multiplex PCR, and TCRdb's table has in-frame clones only and misses some. The sample lists about 660,000 clones; over 13% were seen once. Material: naive CD4+ T cells from blood. The receptors shown here come from a man aged 18 to 29 with type 1 diabetes.

In its sample, this clone was seen a few times. The V call is TRBV7-8, the J call TRBJ2-3; 8 nucleotides agree with TRBD1. Trimming cost V 1 base and J 14 bases; bases outside gene matches: 8. Germline CDR1 reads SGHVS; CDR2 reads FQNEAQ. The CDR3 has 13 residues. For the CDR3, the DNA is TGTGCCAGCAGCTTAGGAGGCCAGGGGGCGCGGTATTTT. Translating it yields CASSLGGQGARYF. Based on the CDR3 plus reference TRBV7-8 and TRBJ2-3, the full variable domain is GAGVSQSPRYKVAKRGQDVALRCDPISGHVSLFWYQQALGQGPEFLTYFQNEAQLDKSGLPSDRFFAERPEGSVSTLKIQRTQQEDSAVYLCASSLGGQGARYFGPGTRLTVL.

V usage is TRBV11-1 and J usage is TRBJ2-7; D may correspond to TRBD1 or TRBD2 (5 bases each). The CDR3 is 14 residues long. Trimming cost V 5 bases and J 2 bases, with 13 bases left between them. From germline, CDR1 is SGHAT and CDR2 FQDESV (reference sequence). Here the CDR3 DNA reads TGTGCCAGCAGCCTCTATGAGGGGCCCTACGAGCAGTACTTC. It yields the protein CASSLYEGPYEQYF.

The chain recombines TRBV20-1 with TRBJ1-1; D gene ambiguous. This CDR3 contains 11 residues. Trimming removed 6 bases at V and 6 bases at J, with 11 bases between. Per the germline V gene, CDR1 is DFQATT and CDR2 is SNEGSKA (reference sequence). The CDR3 loop is CSAQAGAEAFF. The CDR3 DNA sequence: TGCAGTGCCCAAGCCGGGGCTGAAGCTTTCTTT.

This clone was counted between two and nine times. CDR3: CASSSGRQLSTEAFF. Here the CDR3 DNA reads TGTGCCAGCAGCTCGGGGAGACAGTTAAGCACTGAAGCTTTCTTT. The rearrangement joins TRBV11-2 to TRBJ1-1; a possible D gene is TRBD1 (5 bases). The CDR3 spans 15 residues. Trimming removed 4 bases at V and 4 bases at J, with 16 bases between. The germline CDR1 and CDR2 sequences are SGHAT and FQNNGV.

The chain is built from TRBV9 and TRBJ2-3, with D maybe TRBD2 (5 bases). Germline CDR1 is SGDLS and CDR2 is YYNGEE. Trimming cost V 6 bases and J 0 bases, with 14 bases left between them. The CDR3 runs 15 residues. CDR3 sequence reads: CASTSGGGSTDTQYF. The CDR3 DNA is TGTGCCAGCACTTCTGGCGGCGGGAGCACAGATACGCAGTATTTT.

The rearrangement uses TRBV10-3 and TRBJ1-1; 9 nucleotides align to TRBD1. Germline lookup yields CDR1 ENHRY and CDR2 SYGVKD. This CDR3 is built from 16 residues. V was pared by 7 bases and J by 0 bases, with 9 bases of the junction left unmatched. The CDR3 DNA sequence: TGTGCCATCAAACAAACACAGGGGGCAGTGAACACTGAAGCTTTCTTT. Translation gives CAIKQTQGAVNTEAFF.

This chain uses TRBV5-6 with TRBJ1-4; 8 bases line up with TRBD1. The CDR3 runs to 15 residues. Germline CDR1 and CDR2: SGHDT and YYEEEE. V shed 4 bases, J shed 6 bases, and the junction held 8 bases outside the gene matches. The CDR3 sequence: CASSLPTGVDEKLFF. The CDR3 bases are TGTGCCAGCAGCCTGCCGACAGGGGTGGATGAAAAACTGTTTTTT.

This clone came up a few times. The J gene is TRBJ2-5, the V gene TRBV7-6; D remains unclear. Germline lookup yields CDR1 SGHVS and CDR2 FNYEAQ. This CDR3 contains 13 residues. V was cut by 5 bases and J by 5 bases, with 12 bases left in between. The CDR3 loop reads CASSISRRETQYF. DNA for the CDR3: TGTGCCAGCAGCATTAGCAGGCGGGAGACCCAGTACTTC.

The V and J genes are TRBV30 and TRBJ1-2, with 8 nucleotides matching TRBD1. The CDR3 runs to 14 residues. The junction had 10 bases not matched to a gene; V was cut back by 5 bases and J by 5 bases. Germline V gene lookup returns CDR1 GTSNPN and CDR2 SVGIG (reference sequence). The CDR3 region has the DNA TGTGCCTGGGGACAGGGTTCGGGAAATTATGGCTACACCTTC. Amino acid sequence: CAWGQGSGNYGYTF. Filled out from reference TRBV30 and TRBJ1-2, the complete variable domain reads SQTIHQWPATLVQPVGSPLSLECTVEGTSNPNLYWYRQAAGRGLQLLFYSVGIGQISSEVPQNLSASRPQDRQFILSSKKLLLSDSGFYLCAWGQGSGNYGYTFGSGTRLTVV.

The table lists this clone with a few counts. This rearrangement joins TRBV28 to TRBJ2-6; D gene ambiguous. The CDR3 is made up of 14 amino acids. Trimming shortened V by 3 bases and J by 0 bases, and 3 bases separated the two germline ends. Germline values: CDR1 MDHEN, CDR2 SYDVKM. In DNA form, the CDR3 reads TGTGCCAGCAGTTTGATCTCTGGGGCCAACGTCCTGACTTTC. Translation gives CASSLISGANVLTF.

This clone came up a few times. The rearrangement links TRBV6-1 to TRBJ1-4; D gene unclear. V shed 10 bases and J shed 3 bases, with 9 bases lying between them. The CDR3 is made up of 12 amino acids. CDR1 is MNHNS and CDR2 is SASEGT in the germline V gene. The CDR3 reads CATSASNEKLFF. The CDR3, as DNA: TGTGCCACCTCAGCGTCTAATGAAAAACTGTTTTTT.

V usage is TRBV25-1 and J usage is TRBJ1-2; no firm D call. Per the germline V gene, CDR1 is MGHDK and CDR2 is SYGVNS. This CDR3 is built from 11 residues. The V end lost 4 bases, the J end lost 8 bases, and 8 bases lay between the germline ends. CDR3 sequence reads: CASSATVGYTF. Written as DNA, the CDR3 is TGTGCCAGCAGTGCCACAGTCGGCTACACCTTC.

This clone was seen only a few times. The genes are TRBV5-4 and TRBJ2-3, with 9 bases identical to TRBD1. This CDR3 has 15 residues. Germline-derived CDR1 and CDR2 are SGHNT and YYREEE (reference sequence). V trimming: 1 base; J trimming: 3 bases; junction bases outside the gene matches: 3. Written as DNA, the CDR3 is TGTGCCAGCAGCTTGACAGGGGGCGCGACAGATACGCAGTATTTT. Its translation: CASSLTGGATDTQYF.

The chain has TRBV5-1 and TRBJ2-7; a weak D match, TRBD1 (5 bases). There are 13 residues in the CDR3. Germline CDR1 reads SGHRS; CDR2 reads YFSETQ. The germline V and J ends were trimmed by 7 bases and 0 bases, with 11 bases remaining between them. CDR3 region: CASYPDTSYEQYF. Here the CDR3 DNA reads TGCGCCAGCTATCCGGACACCTCCTACGAGCAGTACTTC.

This clone was counted a few times. The chain is built from TRBV4-3 and TRBJ2-5; D uncertain. V lost 1 base and J lost 7, with 10 bases in between. Germline V gene lookup returns CDR1 LGHNA and CDR2 YSLEER. The CDR3 is 13 amino acids. CDR3: CASSQVREGTQYF. In DNA, the CDR3 is TGCGCCAGCAGCCAAGTTCGAGAAGGGACCCAGTACTTC.

V gene TRBV9 combines with J gene TRBJ2-1; tentative D call: TRBD1 (6 bases). CDR1 and CDR2 from the germline V gene are SGDLS and YYNGEE. The CDR3 sequence is 16 residues long. The V end was cut by 3 bases, the J end by 0 bases, with 13 bases between. CDR3 residues: CASSAGGHNSYNEQFF. CDR3 DNA: TGTGCCAGCAGCGCTGGGGGACACAACTCCTACAATGAGCAGTTCTTC.

The chain couples TRBV5-6 to TRBJ2-4; possibly TRBD2 for D (5 bases). The germline V gene encodes CDR1 SGHDT and CDR2 YYEEEE. This CDR3 has 14 residues. The V gene lost 4 bases and the J gene lost 0 bases, with 8 bases spanning the gap. This CDR3 reads CASSEGIAKNIQYF. In DNA form, the CDR3 reads TGTGCCAGCAGCGAGGGAATAGCCAAAAACATTCAGTACTTC.

In this sample, this clone turned up a few times. The chain has TRBV2 and TRBJ2-1; D call uncertain. Trimming removed 2 bases at V and 5 bases at J, with 7 bases between. Germline V CDR1 and CDR2: SNHLY, FYNNEI. The CDR3 covers 13 residues. The CDR3 here is CASSERSDNEQFF. The CDR3 DNA is TGTGCCAGCAGTGAAAGGTCAGACAATGAGCAGTTCTTC.